The rows below give T cell receptor beta chains drawn from one sample of a study of T cell responses to AZD1222 COVID-19 vaccine. The method was immunoSEQ multiplex PCR; TCRdb's version includes in-frame clones alone and lacks a portion of them. The table has roughly 78,000 clones, roughly 80% seen once. Sequences were derived from peripheral blood, sampled on day 0 of AZD1222 vaccination. All receptors come from an adult in good health. Both conserved end residues are part of each CDR3. Fields, in order: J gene, clone size, D gene, V gene, CDR3 DNA, CDR3 protein. The D gene is left open where the match is weak. Expanded clones get a size class; other rows say once, few or many, or leave the size out.

>TRBJ1-1|.|.|TRBV5-1
TGCGCCAGCAGCTTGTCCGGGGCAGAAGCTTTCTTT
CASSLSGAEAFF
>TRBJ2-2|.|.|TRBV23-1
TGCGCCAGCCGTAGGGGAGGGGAGCTGTTTTTT
CASRRGGELFF
>TRBJ2-5|.|.|TRBV6-2/TRBV6-3
TGTGCCAGCAGTTACTCGATCTCGGACAAAGAGACCCAGTACTTC
CASSYSISDKETQYF
>TRBJ2-1|.|.|TRBV3-1/TRBV3-2
TGTGCCAGCAGCCAAGATGGAAATGAGCAGTTCTTC
CASSQDGNEQFF
>TRBJ1-1|.|TRBD1|TRBV6-5
TGTGCCAGCAGTTACGCTGGGACAGGGGGGAACACTGAAGCTTTCTTT
CASSYAGTGGNTEAFF
>TRBJ2-3|few|.|TRBV4-3
TGCGCCAGCAGCCAAGATCCGCAGGGAACGCAGTATTTT
CASSQDPQGTQYF
>TRBJ2-6|few|TRBD1|TRBV11-2
TGTGCCAGCAGCTTTACAGGGGGGCCCAGCTCTGGGGCCAACGTCCTGACTTTC
CASSFTGGPSSGANVLTF
>TRBJ1-1|.|.|TRBV30
TGTGCCTGGAGTGTAGGGGCCCGGGAAGCTTTCTTT
CAWSVGAREAFF
>TRBJ2-7|.|.|TRBV2
TGTGCCAGCAGTGAGACTGACTTGCAGTACTTC
CASSETDLQYF
>TRBJ1-4|.|TRBD1|TRBV5-1
TGCGCCAGCAGTCGGGGACAGGGGCAGGATGAAAAACTGTTTTTT
CASSRGQGQDEKLFF
>TRBJ2-5|.|TRBD1|TRBV2
TGTGCCAGCAGTCCTTCGACAGGGCCCGTAACCCAGTACTTC
CASSPSTGPVTQYF
>TRBJ1-4|.|TRBD1|TRBV6-5
TGTGCCAGCAGTTCGGGACAGAGAACTAATGAAAAACTGTTTTTT
CASSSGQRTNEKLFF
>TRBJ2-2|.|TRBD2|TRBV3-1/TRBV3-2
TGTGCCAGCAGCCAAGATAGGGCTAGCGGTAGGGAGCTGTTTTTT
CASSQDRASGRELFF
>TRBJ1-2|.|.|TRBV19
TGTGCCAGTAGACCAGCCGGGGAAACAGGGCACTATGGCTACACCTTC
CASRPAGETGHYGYTF
>TRBJ2-3|.|TRBD1|TRBV5-4
TGTGCCAGCAGTAACCAGGGGGCTGGAGATACGCAGTATTTT
CASSNQGAGDTQYF
>TRBJ2-7|.|TRBD1|TRBV11-2
TGTGCCAGCAGCCTAAGGGACAGGTCCTCCTACGAGCAGTACTTC
CASSLRDRSSYEQYF
>TRBJ2-1|.|TRBD2|TRBV7-8
TGTGCCAGCAGCTTAGCCCCTGGTCAGCCTAGCGGTGCCCTTAGCTCCTACAATGAGCAGTTCTTC
CASSLAPGQPSGALSSYNEQFF
>TRBJ1-2|few|.|TRBV9
TGTGCCAGCAGCGCCTACCGGGACATTAACTATGGCTACACCTTC
CASSAYRDINYGYTF
>TRBJ2-1|.|.|TRBV10-3
TGTGCCATCAGTGTTCACAATTCCTACAATGAGCAGTTCTTC
CAISVHNSYNEQFF
>TRBJ1-6|.|TRBD1|TRBV30
TGTGCCTGGTCGGACAGGGGATTGACCCTCCACTTT
CAWSDRGLTLHF
>TRBJ2-7|few|.|TRBV19
TGTGCCAGTAGTATAGATCTCCCATACGAGCAGTACTTC
CASSIDLPYEQYF
>TRBJ1-3|few|.|TRBV19
TGTGCCAGTAGTCGGTCACCCAGGACTGGAAACACCATATATTTT
CASSRSPRTGNTIYF
>TRBJ1-4|.|.|TRBV4-2
TGTGCCAGCAGCCAGAACGGGGGAGGGGATAATGAAAAACTGTTTTTT
CASSQNGGGDNEKLFF
>TRBJ1-5|medium-sized|.|TRBV7-9
TGTGCCAGCAGCTTAGCATCTCTTCATCAGCCCCAGCATTTT
CASSLASLHQPQHF
>TRBJ1-5|once|.|TRBV6-1
TGTGCCAGCAGTGAACTCAGGGGCAATCAGCCCCAGCATTTT
CASSELRGNQPQHF
>TRBJ1-5|.|.|TRBV3-1/TRBV3-2
TGTGCCAGCAGCCAAGGTTCGGCAGGCAATCAGCCCCAGCATTTT
CASSQGSAGNQPQHF
>TRBJ1-2|.|TRBD1|TRBV20-1
TGCAGTGCCCGGGACAGTTATGGCTACACCTTC
CSARDSYGYTF
>TRBJ2-7|.|TRBD1|TRBV10-3
TGTGCCATCAGTGTGGGACAGGGGAGGGACAACGAGCAGTACTTC
CAISVGQGRDNEQYF
>TRBJ2-7|.|TRBD1|TRBV6-5
TGTGCCAGCAGACCCAGGACAGGGAACTCCTACGAGCAGTACTTC
CASRPRTGNSYEQYF
>TRBJ1-4|.|.|TRBV2
TGTGCCAGCAGTGACCGACAACTGTTTTTT
CASSDRQLFF
>TRBJ2-6|.|.|TRBV30
TGTGCCTGGAGTGAGGTAGCTGGGGCCAACGTCCTGACTTTC
CAWSEVAGANVLTF
>TRBJ2-3|.|TRBD1|TRBV5-1
TGCGCCAGCAGCTCGGGACAGGGCACAGATACGCAGTATTTT
CASSSGQGTDTQYF
>TRBJ2-1|.|.|TRBV6-5
TGTGCCACCACGTCAGAGTACAATGAGCAGTTCTTC
CATTSEYNEQFF
>TRBJ1-6|.|.|TRBV14
TGTGCCAGCAGCCAAGCACACCGGTATAATTCACCCCTCCACTTT
CASSQAHRYNSPLHF
>TRBJ1-4|.|.|TRBV9
TGTGCCAGCAGCGTAGGCTCCGGAGGTGATGAAAAACTGTTTTTT
CASSVGSGGDEKLFF
>TRBJ2-3|.|.|TRBV11-2
TGTGCCAGCAGCCTTCGGGCGTGGGGCACAGATACGCAGTATTTT
CASSLRAWGTDTQYF
>TRBJ2-1|.|TRBD2|TRBV5-1
TGCGCCAGCAGCTTGAGCGGGAGAGGGAATGAGCAGTTCTTC
CASSLSGRGNEQFF
>TRBJ2-3|.|.|TRBV6-1
TGTGCCAGCAGTGACACGACTGGAGATACGCAGTATTTT
CASSDTTGDTQYF
>TRBJ1-5|.|.|TRBV6-6
TGTGCCAGCAGGTACGACAGGACAAATAGCAATCAGCCCCAGCATTTT
CASRYDRTNSNQPQHF
>TRBJ1-1|.|.|TRBV5-4
TGTGCCAGCAGCTTGGATCTGGGGAGGGGCTCCACTGAAGCTTTCTTT
CASSLDLGRGSTEAFF
>TRBJ2-5|.|.|TRBV7-2
TGTGCCAGCAGCTTCTGGCAGGGCCCACAAGAGACCCAGTACTTC
CASSFWQGPQETQYF
>TRBJ1-5|once|TRBD1|TRBV7-8
TGTGCCAGCAGCCCAATGAGGGGGTCGGGGACAGGGCATAGCAATCAGCCCCAGCATTTT
CASSPMRGSGTGHSNQPQHF
>TRBJ1-5|.|TRBD1|TRBV2
TGTGCCAGCAGTGAACTGGGACAGGGAAACAATCAGCCCCAGCATTTT
CASSELGQGNNQPQHF
>TRBJ1-5|.|.|TRBV18
TGTGCCAGCTCACCCCCGACAGGATCCCGCAATCAGCCCCAGCATTTT
CASSPPTGSRNQPQHF
>TRBJ1-2|.|.|TRBV7-2
TGTGCCAGCAGCTCAGGGTTGGGCGGCTACACCTTC
CASSSGLGGYTF
>TRBJ1-6|.|TRBD1|TRBV2
TGTGCCAGCAGTGAATTGGGACAGGGCGATTCACCCCTCCACTTT
CASSELGQGDSPLHF
>TRBJ2-1|.|TRBD2|TRBV2
TGTGCCAGCAGTGTCCGACGGGGGGGTAGTAATGAGCAGTTCTTC
CASSVRRGGSNEQFF
>TRBJ1-2|.|TRBD1|TRBV6-5
TGTGCCAGCAGTTCCTGGACAGGGAACTATGGCTACACCTTC
CASSSWTGNYGYTF
>TRBJ1-5|.|.|TRBV13
TGTGCCAGCAGCTTAGGCGGGACTGTAAATCAGCCCCAGCATTTT
CASSLGGTVNQPQHF
>TRBJ2-1|medium-sized|TRBD2|TRBV6-4
TGTGCCAGCAGTGACTCAGCGGGAGGTTCCAATGAGCAGTTCTTC
CASSDSAGGSNEQFF
>TRBJ1-2|.|.|TRBV4-1
TGCGCCAGCAGCCAAGATTGGCAGGGTTTCCGTGGCTACACCTTC
CASSQDWQGFRGYTF
>TRBJ1-3|.|TRBD1|TRBV5-4
TGTGCCAGCAGCTTGCGGGCCCAGGGGGCGCATGGAAACACCATATATTTT
CASSLRAQGAHGNTIYF